These 5 T cell receptor beta chains were sequenced from one sample in a study of T cell changes during pregnancy in multiple sclerosis. This table comes from immunoSEQ multiplex PCR, and its TCRdb copy is limited to in-frame clones, with some not included. The data contain fewer than 75,000 clones, approximately 90% of them singletons. Sequenced here: peripheral blood, sampled after pregnancy. The receptors were gathered from a female donor in good health, enrolled as a control in a pregnancy study.

The V gene is TRBV18, the J gene TRBJ1-1, with D hard to call. Germline V lookup: CDR1 KGHSH, CDR2 LQKENI. V lost 6 bases, J lost 2 bases, and 10 bases lay in between. The CDR3 consists of 13 residues. The CDR3 reads CASSEEGNTEAFF. In DNA, the CDR3 is TGTGCCAGCTCCGAAGAGGGCAACACTGAAGCTTTCTTT.

This clone was observed a handful of times. V and J are TRBV18 and TRBJ2-3, with D tentatively TRBD2 (6 bases). Germline V gene lookup returns CDR1 KGHSH and CDR2 LQKENI. The germline V and J ends were trimmed by 1 base and 2 bases, with 13 bases remaining between them. This CDR3 has 16 amino acids. The CDR3 region is CASSPQGTVLTDTQYF. CDR3 in DNA: TGTGCCAGCTCACCACAGGGGACTGTACTCACAGATACGCAGTATTTT.

The chain joins TRBV7-2 to TRBJ1-1; perhaps TRBD1 as D (5 bases). Germline loops: CDR1 SGHTA, CDR2 FQGNSA. The CDR3 sequence is 14 residues long. Trimming shortened V by 6 bases and J by 5 bases, and 16 bases separated the two germline ends. CDR3 DNA: TGTGCCAGCAGAGGGGATCAGGAGTGGACTGAAGCTTTCTTT. The encoded protein is CASRGDQEWTEAFF. Drawing the rest from reference TRBV7-2 and TRBJ1-1, the complete variable domain is GAGVSQSPSNKVTEKGKDVELRCDPISGHTALYWYRQSLGQGLEFLIYFQGNSAPDKSGLPSDRFSAERTGGSVSTLTIQRTQQEDSAVYLCASRGDQEWTEAFFGQGTRLTVV.

This rearrangement joins TRBV30 to TRBJ2-7, with D perhaps TRBD1 (6 bases). Germline V lookup: CDR1 GTSNPN, CDR2 SVGIG (reference sequence). V was cut by 4 bases and J by 6 bases, with 25 bases left in between. CDR3 length equals 16 residues. The CDR3 coding sequence is TGTGCCTGGACCTCCCGGACGGGGCAGGGGATTTTCGAGCAGTACTTC. Encoded protein: CAWTSRTGQGIFEQYF.

This sequence joins TRBV14 and TRBJ2-1, with TRBD2 matching 8 bases. The CDR3 has 17 residues. Germline CDR1 SGHDN, CDR2 FVKESK. V trimming: 0 bases; J trimming: 0 bases; junction bases outside the gene matches: 4. CDR3 nucleotide sequence: TGTGCCAGCAGCCAAGATAGCGGGGTAAGCTCCTACAATGAGCAGTTCTTC. This gives the protein CASSQDSGVSSYNEQFF.